The 20 T cell receptor beta chains presented below share a single source sample, sequenced in a study of CD8+CD57+ T cells in acquired aplastic anemia. TCR beta VDJ and CDR3 profiling used genomic DNA as template. TCRdb reprocessed the reads via MiXCR and lists one record per CDR3 protein. The repertoire holds 200,000 or so distinct CDR3 sequences, with 64% as singletons. The sequenced sample consisted of sorted CD4+, CD8+, or CD8+CD57+ T cells (not recorded which) from PBMCs. All receptors come from a human donor with severe aplastic anemia or a healthy control (not recorded which).

The chain uses TRBV7-3 and TRBJ2-7, with TRBD1 matching 7 bases. The germline gives CDR1 SGHTA, CDR2 FQGTGA. The V and J ends lost 5 bases and 3 bases, in that order; junction bases with no gene match: 4. The CDR3 sequence is 13 residues long. DNA of the CDR3: TGTGCCAGCAGCCCGGGACAGCTCTACGAGCAGTACTTC. Translating it yields CASSPGQLYEQYF.

This clonotype has more than one count but fewer than ten. CDR3 residues: CASSQELVPIEQYF. CDR3 DNA sequence: TGTGCCAGCAGCCAAGAGCTAGTTCCCATCGAGCAGTACTTC. The chain has TRBV14 and TRBJ2-7; D is ambiguous. The germline CDR1 and CDR2 sequences are SGHDN and FVKESK. The length of the CDR3 is 14 residues. Trimming left V 0 bases short and J 6 bases short, with 12 bases between.

There are many counts of this clonotype. This chain links TRBV19 with TRBJ2-2, with TRBD2 matching 7 bases. CDR3 size: 16 residues. Germline V gives CDR1 LNHDA, CDR2 SQIVND (reference sequence). The junction had 9 bases not matched to a gene; V was cut back by 6 bases and J by 2 bases. As DNA, the CDR3 is TGTGCCAGTAGAGTGAAGACTAGCCTAAACACCGGGGAGCTGTTTTTT. Amino acid sequence: CASRVKTSLNTGELFF.

The genes are TRBV15 and TRBJ1-6; D not resolved. Germline assignment: CDR1 LNHNV and CDR2 YYDKDF (reference sequence). With 1 base removed from V and 12 bases from J, the gap between germline ends came to 10 bases. The CDR3 contains 13 residues. The CDR3, as DNA: TGTGCCACCAGCAGAGGACCGCAGAGACCCCTCCACTTT. This codes for CATSRGPQRPLHF. Full variable domain (missing parts from reference TRBV15 and TRBJ1-6): DAMVIQNPRYQVTQFGKPVTLSCSQTLNHNVMYWYQQKSSQAPKLLFHYYDKDFNNEADTPDNFQSRRPNTSFCFLDIRSPGLGDTAMYLCATSRGPQRPLHFGNGTRLTVT.

This clonotype was seen ten or more times. The chain carries TRBV4-3 and TRBJ2-2, with D tentatively TRBD1 or TRBD2 (5 bases each). CDR3 size: 14 residues. Germline assignment: CDR1 LGHNA and CDR2 YSLEER. V was cut by 1 base and J by 11 bases, with 14 bases left in between. The chain's CDR3 is CASSQGVGGGELFF. CDR3 in DNA: TGCGCCAGCAGCCAAGGGGTTGGGGGTGGAGAGCTGTTTTTT.

This chain links TRBV7-9 with TRBJ2-1, with TRBD1 identical over 8 bases. V was clipped by 4 bases and J by 3 bases; unmatched bases: 14. This CDR3 has 18 amino acids. Germline assignment: CDR1 SEHNR and CDR2 FQNEAQ (reference sequence). In DNA form, the CDR3 reads TGTGCCAGCAGCTACATACGCCTACAGGGGGGATTCTACAATGAGCAGTTCTTC. Amino acids: CASSYIRLQGGFYNEQFF.

At least ten counts were recorded for this clonotype. This chain uses TRBV28 with TRBJ2-3; 10 bases align to TRBD1. V trimming: 6 bases; J trimming: 1 base; junction bases outside the gene matches: 1. Germline values: CDR1 MDHEN, CDR2 SYDVKM. This CDR3 has 14 amino acids. Here the CDR3 DNA reads TGTGCCAGCAGGACAGGGGGCGGCACAGATACGCAGTATTTT. Translated: CASRTGGGTDTQYF.

The gene calls are TRBV7-9 and TRBJ2-7; D is undetermined. CDR3 length: 12 residues. Germline-derived CDR1 and CDR2 are SEHNR and FQNEAQ (reference sequence). Between the trimmed V and J ends, which lost 3 bases and 7 bases, there was a span of 10 bases. CDR3 sequence reads: CASSFSPREQYF. In DNA form, the CDR3 reads TGTGCCAGCAGCTTTAGTCCGAGGGAGCAGTACTTC.

The V gene is TRBV20-1, the J gene TRBJ2-5; TRBD2 matches 8 bases. CDR1 is DFQATT and CDR2 is SNEGSKA in the germline V gene (reference sequence). V lost 3 bases to trimming and J lost 5 bases; unmatched junction nucleotides: 14. The CDR3 consists of 16 residues. CDR3: CSASGGADENPETQYF. In DNA form, the CDR3 reads TGCAGTGCTAGCGGGGGGGCTGACGAGAACCCGGAGACCCAGTACTTC.

This clonotype was seen repeatedly, ten times or more. The chain links TRBV7-9 to TRBJ2-7; 7 bases align to TRBD1. Germline assignment: CDR1 SEHNR and CDR2 FQNEAQ (reference sequence). The V and J ends lost 2 bases and 4 bases, in that order; junction bases with no gene match: 5. This CDR3 is 14 amino acids long. CDR3 sequence reads: CASSLIGGGYEQYF. The CDR3 region has the DNA TGTGCCAGCAGCTTAATAGGGGGCGGTTACGAGCAGTACTTC.

The table lists this clonotype with a few counts. The gene calls are TRBV20-1 and TRBJ1-2; D unresolved. The ends were cut back, 0 bases at V and 2 bases at J, with 7 bases in the middle. The germline V gene has CDR1 DFQATT and CDR2 SNEGSKA (reference sequence). The CDR3 spans 13 residues. The CDR3 region is CSAREGENYGYTF. CDR3 nucleotides: TGCAGTGCTAGAGAGGGAGAAAACTATGGCTACACCTTC.

V gene TRBV29-1 combines with J gene TRBJ1-5, with D unclear. Looked up from germline, CDR1 is SQVTM and CDR2 is ANQGSEA. This CDR3 is 13 amino acids long. Trimming cost V 5 bases and J 3 bases, with 11 bases left between them. The CDR3 DNA follows: TGCAGCGTTCTTGCGGGTTTCAATCAGCCCCAGCATTTT. Translated: CSVLAGFNQPQHF.

This clonotype has at least ten counts. The genes are TRBV5-8 and TRBJ1-2; D not certain. From germline, CDR1 is SGHTS and CDR2 YDEGEE. This CDR3 spans 14 amino acids. V was pared by 4 bases and J by 8 bases, with 18 bases between. This CDR3 reads CASSPTPGFGGYTF. In DNA form, the CDR3 reads TGTGCCAGCAGCCCAACACCCGGGTTTGGGGGCTACACCTTC.

V and J are TRBV7-8 and TRBJ1-5, with TRBD1 matching over 7 bases. The CDR3 loop spans 12 amino acids. J gave up 14 bases and V 4 bases, and 8 bases lay outside the gene matches. The germline gives CDR1 SGHVS, CDR2 FQNEAQ. The CDR3 protein is CASSSTGKHEHF. The CDR3 nucleotides are TGTGCCAGCAGCTCGACAGGGAAGCACGAGCATTTT.

This chain joins TRBV9 and TRBJ1-1; the match to TRBD1 covers 9 bases. Germline V gives CDR1 SGDLS, CDR2 YYNGEE. The CDR3 totals 15 residues. The junction had 12 bases not matched to a gene; V was cut back by 0 bases and J by 12 bases. The CDR3 loop reads CASSVETGGLSNTFF. Here the CDR3 DNA reads TGTGCCAGCAGCGTAGAAACAGGGGGCCTTTCTAACACTTTCTTT.

This clonotype appeared many times. This sequence joins TRBV7-9 and TRBJ1-2; D remains unclear. The CDR3 spans 15 residues. Germline V gene lookup returns CDR1 SEHNR and CDR2 FQNEAQ (reference sequence). V dropped 5 bases and J dropped 1 base, with 14 bases sitting between them. In nucleotides, the CDR3 is TGTGCCAGCAGCCCGCAGGCGAACTATAACTATGGCTACACCTTC. This codes for CASSPQANYNYGYTF.

The V and J genes are TRBV2 and TRBJ1-2; the D is unclear. From germline, CDR1 is SNHLY and CDR2 FYNNEI. The CDR3 runs 15 residues. Trimming shortened V by 9 bases and J by 5 bases, and 22 bases separated the two germline ends. The CDR3 loop reads CASRPDSVQRYGYTF. The DNA of the CDR3 is TGTGCCAGTCGGCCCGACTCCGTCCAGAGATATGGCTACACCTTC.

The rearrangement uses TRBV10-2 and TRBJ2-5; 11 positions match TRBD2. Germline assignment: CDR1 WSHSY and CDR2 SAAADI. J gave up 1 base and V 10 bases, and 5 bases lay outside the gene matches. The CDR3 runs 14 residues. The CDR3: CATLAGGSQETQYF. The CDR3 region has the DNA TGCGCCACTCTAGCGGGAGGCTCCCAAGAGACCCAGTACTTC.

This clonotype has at least ten counts. This sequence joins TRBV9 and TRBJ2-3; TRBD2 might be the D (6 bases). V was clipped by 0 bases and J by 1 base, with 18 bases between them. From germline, CDR1 is SGDLS and CDR2 YYNGEE. The CDR3 has 18 residues. CDR3 bases: TGTGCCAGCAGCGTAGGGGGGTTCGGGACGGGGGGCACAGATACGCAGTATTTT. Translation gives CASSVGGFGTGGTDTQYF.

This clonotype was detected a few times. CDR3 nucleotide sequence: TGTGCCAGCCAACTAACCACAGATACGCAGTATTTT. Its translation is CASQLTTDTQYF. This sequence joins TRBV7-9 and TRBJ2-3; D gene unclear. CDR3 size: 12 residues. Trimming cost V 8 bases and J 2 bases, with 8 bases left between them. Germline CDR1 SEHNR, CDR2 FQNEAQ (reference sequence).